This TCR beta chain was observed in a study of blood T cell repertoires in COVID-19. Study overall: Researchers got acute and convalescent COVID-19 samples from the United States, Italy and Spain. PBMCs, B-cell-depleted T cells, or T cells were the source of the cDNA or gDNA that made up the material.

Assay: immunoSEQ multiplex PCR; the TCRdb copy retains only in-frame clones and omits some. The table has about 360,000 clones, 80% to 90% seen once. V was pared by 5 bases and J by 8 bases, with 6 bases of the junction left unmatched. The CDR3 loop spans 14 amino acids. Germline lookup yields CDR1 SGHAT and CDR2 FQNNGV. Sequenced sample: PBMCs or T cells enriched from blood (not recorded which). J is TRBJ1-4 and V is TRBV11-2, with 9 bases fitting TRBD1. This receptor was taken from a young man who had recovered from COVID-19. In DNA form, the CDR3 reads TGTGCCAGCAGCCGGGGGACAGGGAGGGAAAAACTGTTTTTT. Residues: CASSRGTGREKLFF.